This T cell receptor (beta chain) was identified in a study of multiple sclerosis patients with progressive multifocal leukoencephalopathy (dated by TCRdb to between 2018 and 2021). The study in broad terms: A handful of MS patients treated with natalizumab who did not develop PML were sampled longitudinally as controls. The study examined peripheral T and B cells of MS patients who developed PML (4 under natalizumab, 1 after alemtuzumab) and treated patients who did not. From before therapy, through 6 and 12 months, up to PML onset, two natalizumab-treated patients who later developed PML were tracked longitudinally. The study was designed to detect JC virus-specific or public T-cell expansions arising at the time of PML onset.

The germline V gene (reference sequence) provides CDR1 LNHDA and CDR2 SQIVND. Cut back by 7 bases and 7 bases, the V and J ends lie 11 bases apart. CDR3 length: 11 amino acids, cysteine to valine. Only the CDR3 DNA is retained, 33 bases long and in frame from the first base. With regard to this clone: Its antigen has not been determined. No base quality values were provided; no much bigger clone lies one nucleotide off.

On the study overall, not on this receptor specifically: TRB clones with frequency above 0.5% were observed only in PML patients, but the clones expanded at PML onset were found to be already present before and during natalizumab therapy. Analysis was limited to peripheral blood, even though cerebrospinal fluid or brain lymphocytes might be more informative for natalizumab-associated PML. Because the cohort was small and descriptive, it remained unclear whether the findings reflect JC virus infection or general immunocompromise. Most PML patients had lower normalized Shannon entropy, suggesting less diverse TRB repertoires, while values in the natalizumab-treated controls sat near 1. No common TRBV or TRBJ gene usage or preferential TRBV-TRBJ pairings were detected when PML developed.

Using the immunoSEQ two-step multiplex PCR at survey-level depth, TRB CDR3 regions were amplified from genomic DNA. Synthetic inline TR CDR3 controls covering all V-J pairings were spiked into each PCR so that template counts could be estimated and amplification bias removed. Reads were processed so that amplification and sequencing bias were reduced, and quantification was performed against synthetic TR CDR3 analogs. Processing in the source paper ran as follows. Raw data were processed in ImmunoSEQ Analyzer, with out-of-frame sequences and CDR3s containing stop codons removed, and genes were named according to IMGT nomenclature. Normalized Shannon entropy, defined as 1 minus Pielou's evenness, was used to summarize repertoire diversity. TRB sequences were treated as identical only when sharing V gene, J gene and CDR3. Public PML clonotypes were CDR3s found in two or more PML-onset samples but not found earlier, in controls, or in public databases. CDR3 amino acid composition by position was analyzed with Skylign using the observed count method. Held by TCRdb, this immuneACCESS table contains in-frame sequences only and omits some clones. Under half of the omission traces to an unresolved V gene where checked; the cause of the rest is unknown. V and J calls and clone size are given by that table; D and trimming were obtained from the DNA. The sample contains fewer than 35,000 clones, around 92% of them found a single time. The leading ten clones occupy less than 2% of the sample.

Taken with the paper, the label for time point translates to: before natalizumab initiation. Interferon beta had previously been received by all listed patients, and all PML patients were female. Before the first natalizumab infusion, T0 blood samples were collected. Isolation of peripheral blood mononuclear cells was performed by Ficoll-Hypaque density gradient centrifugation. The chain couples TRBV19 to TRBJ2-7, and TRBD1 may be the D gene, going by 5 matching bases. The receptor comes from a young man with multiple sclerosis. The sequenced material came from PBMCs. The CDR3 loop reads CASTRQIEQYV. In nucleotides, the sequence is TGTGCCAGTACCAGACAGATTGAGCAGTACGTC.